A selection of T cell receptor beta chains follows, all from one sample in a study of T-cell reconstitution after alpha-beta-depleted transplantation in children. TCRdb analysed the PCR reads with MiXCR anew, one entry per CDR3 protein. Of some 120,000 distinct CDR3 sequences listed, approximately 10% are singletons. The sequenced sample was PBMCs, obtained before TCRalphabeta/CD19-depleted stem cell transplant. These receptors all stem from a boy between 2 and 10 years old with acute lymphoblastic leukemia, due to receive a stem cell transplant. Both conserved end residues are part of each CDR3. Fields, in order: V gene, clone size, J gene, D gene, CDR3 protein, CDR3 DNA. The D gene is left open where the match is weak. Clone size appears in some rows only: once, few, many, or a class for an expanded clone.

TRBV6-5	many	TRBJ1-4	.	CASKRVYNEKLFF	TGTGCCAGCAAACGGGTCTATAATGAAAAACTGTTTTTT
TRBV10-2	.	TRBJ2-3	.	CASAGADTQYF	TGCGCCAGCGCGGGGGCGGATACGCAGTATTTT
TRBV5-1	few	TRBJ2-4	.	CASSLAGTSESIQYF	TGCGCCAGCAGCTTAGCCGGGACATCTGAATCCATTCAGTACTTC
TRBV9	.	TRBJ2-5	TRBD2	CASSVVRSGTWEETQYF	TGTGCCAGCAGCGTAGTACGGAGCGGGACCTGGGAAGAGACCCAGTACTTC
TRBV2	once	TRBJ2-5	.	CASSREDETQYF	TGTGCCAGCAGCAGGGAAGACGAGACCCAGTACTTC
TRBV12-3/TRBV12-4	many	TRBJ2-5	.	CASKSEFQETQYF	TGTGCCAGCAAGTCAGAGTTCCAAGAGACCCAGTACTTC
TRBV30	many	TRBJ1-1	.	CAWRREKTEAFF	TGTGCCTGGAGGAGAGAGAAGACTGAAGCTTTCTTT
TRBV7-8	.	TRBJ1-5	.	CASSLNDGHQPQHF	TGTGCCAGCAGCTTGAATGACGGCCATCAGCCCCAGCATTTT
TRBV20-1	many	TRBJ1-1	.	CSASSGGMNTEAFF	TGCAGTGCATCGAGTGGCGGCATGAACACTGAAGCTTTCTTT
TRBV7-8	.	TRBJ1-3	.	CASAGFGNTIYF	TGTGCCAGCGCAGGGTTTGGAAACACCATATATTTT
TRBV15	.	TRBJ2-3	TRBD2	CATSRDSGLLTDTQYF	TGTGCCACCAGCAGAGATAGCGGGTTACTCACAGATACGCAGTATTTT
TRBV5-1	few	TRBJ2-5	.	CASRTTGGQSFYQETQYF	TGCGCCAGCAGGACTACCGGGGGACAGTCTTTCTACCAAGAGACCCAGTACTTC
TRBV6-1	.	TRBJ1-5	.	CATREGGAYRNQPQHF	TGTGCCACCCGGGAGGGGGGGGCCTACCGCAATCAGCCCCAGCATTTT